The sequence of this T cell receptor (beta chain) was determined in a study of CD8 T cells in ankylosing spondylitis. Whole-study findings and limits: A CD8+ phenotype characterized the disease-linked clones, which were relatively rare in peripheral blood. In ankylosing spondylitis blood, a motif of eight highly homologous TCR beta variants appeared characteristic.

This clonotype was seen at least ten times. Its antigen remains unknown. CDR1 is MNHNS, CDR2 SASEGT, per germline. This CDR3 is 14 amino acids long. The V gene end was trimmed by 6 bases and the J gene end by 10 bases; junction bases not matched to a gene: 10. In making TCR beta libraries, quantitative 5'-RACE with molecular barcodes was used. TCRdb fed the 5' RACE reads into MiXCR, producing one record per CDR3 protein. Of about 510,000 distinct CDR3 sequences listed, about 5.2% are singletons. The receptor was isolated from a male donor with ankylosing spondylitis. The specimen sequenced was blood, either unsorted or a sorted T cell fraction (not recorded which). The chain carries TRBV6-1 and TRBJ2-1; 9 nucleotides line up with TRBD2. The CDR3 nucleotides are TGTGCCAGCAGGCAATCCGGGACTAGCAGCGAGCAGTTCTTC. Translation gives CASRQSGTSSEQFF.